The 26 T cell receptor beta chains below were found in one sample sequenced in a study of T-cell reconstitution after alpha-beta-depleted transplantation in children. Unique molecular identifiers were incorporated when the TCRbeta library was constructed. TCRdb fed the PCR reads into MiXCR, producing one record per CDR3 protein. The sample has about 120,000 distinct CDR3 sequences; 23% are singletons. Sequences were derived from PBMCs, mostly from graft donor cells, sampled 180 days after TCRalphabeta/CD19-depleted stem cell transplant. The receptors shown here come from a male patient aged 2-10 years who had a stem cell transplant for chronic granulomatous disease, so the T cells may come from the graft donor.

This clonotype has only a few counts. V gene TRBV4-2 combines with J gene TRBJ1-5, with TRBD1 identical over 8 bases. The CDR3 has 16 residues. V was pared by 1 base and J by 6 bases, with 8 bases of the junction left unmatched. Looked up from germline, CDR1 is LGHNA and CDR2 is YNFKEQ. This CDR3 reads CASSQARGQVGQPQHF. DNA for the CDR3: TGTGCCAGCAGCCAAGCGCGGGGACAGGTGGGTCAGCCCCAGCATTTT.

This sequence joins TRBV10-3 and TRBJ2-7, with a tentative D call TRBD1 (7 bases). Per the germline V gene, CDR1 is ENHRY and CDR2 is SYGVKD. The V end was cut by 1 base, the J end by 4 bases, with 14 bases between. The CDR3 runs 15 residues. CDR3 bases: TGTGCCATCAGTGAGTGGACAGGAGGGCGGTACGAGCAGTACTTC. Translating it yields CAISEWTGGRYEQYF.

V and J are TRBV20-1 and TRBJ2-7; D may be TRBD2 (5 bases). The germline CDR1 and CDR2 sequences are DFQATT and SNEGSKA (reference sequence). This CDR3 is built from 16 residues. With 5 bases removed from V and 2 bases from J, the gap between germline ends came to 22 bases. The CDR3 nucleotides read TGCAGTGCTCCGAAGGGAGCTGGCAAGGTTGCCTACGAGCAGTACTTC. It yields the protein CSAPKGAGKVAYEQYF.

Many counts were recorded for this clonotype. The gene calls are TRBV20-1 and TRBJ2-7, with 8 bases lining up with TRBD2. Trimming at V came to 5 bases and at J to 5 bases, leaving 11 bases not matched to a gene. The germline V gene has CDR1 DFQATT and CDR2 SNEGSKA (reference sequence). CDR3 length: 14 residues. CDR3 protein: CSALSPGLDDEQYF. DNA of the CDR3: TGCAGTGCTTTATCGCCGGGACTAGATGACGAGCAGTACTTC.

This clonotype was found a few times. The chain has TRBV12-3 or TRBV12-4 and TRBJ1-1, with D unresolved. The CDR3 consists of 14 residues. V was trimmed by 3 bases and J by 0 bases, leaving 8 bases between them. CDR3 amino acids: CASSFEDMNTEAFF. Written as DNA, the CDR3 is TGTGCCAGCAGTTTTGAAGATATGAACACTGAAGCTTTCTTT.

There are a few counts of this clonotype. The rearrangement uses TRBV29-1 and TRBJ2-1; 9 bases are shared with TRBD2. Germline V gene sequence: CDR1 SQVTM, CDR2 ANQGSEA. The CDR3 is made up of 14 amino acids. The trim removed 7 bases at V and 5 bases at J, leaving 9 bases unmatched. This CDR3 is CSGTGTSSNNEQFF. In DNA, the CDR3 is TGCAGCGGAACCGGGACTAGCAGCAACAATGAGCAGTTCTTC.

The sample holds a few counts of this clonotype. This chain connects TRBV5-1 to TRBJ2-3; 11 bases match TRBD2. With V trimmed by 0 bases and J by 2 bases, 8 bases remained unmatched. This CDR3 has 18 amino acids. Germline assignment: CDR1 SGHRS and CDR2 YFSETQ. The CDR3 loop reads CASSLGLAGPSPTDTQYF. The CDR3 bases are TGCGCCAGCAGCTTGGGACTAGCGGGACCGTCACCCACAGATACGCAGTATTTT.

The rearrangement uses TRBV15 and TRBJ1-3, with TRBD1 identical over 7 bases. The trim removed 0 bases at V and 2 bases at J, leaving 7 bases unmatched. There are 17 residues in the CDR3. Per germline, CDR1 LNHNV and CDR2 YYDKDF (reference sequence). CDR3 nucleotides: TGTGCCACCAGCAGAGATAGGGGCAGGGGGACTGGAAACACCATATATTTT. Its protein is CATSRDRGRGTGNTIYF.

The chain employs TRBV29-1 and TRBJ2-1; tentatively, D is TRBD2 (6 bases). The CDR3 runs 13 residues. Germline CDR1 SQVTM, CDR2 ANQGSEA. V was shortened by 7 bases and J by 2 bases, with 12 bases between the two germline ends. CDR3: CSAYRRAYNEQFF. DNA of the CDR3: TGCAGCGCTTACAGGAGGGCCTACAATGAGCAGTTCTTC.

This clonotype appeared a few times. This chain links TRBV29-1 with TRBJ2-3; 10 positions match TRBD2. Trimming at V came to 2 bases and at J to 11 bases, leaving 13 bases not matched to a gene. CDR1 and CDR2 (germline): SQVTM, ANQGSEA. This CDR3 is 15 amino acids long. CDR3: CSVEMRSGGALVQYF. The CDR3 coding sequence is TGCAGCGTTGAAATGCGAAGCGGGGGGGCTCTTGTGCAGTATTTT.

The sample holds many counts of this clonotype. The rearrangement uses TRBV5-1 and TRBJ1-2, with D hard to call. Germline V CDR1 and CDR2: SGHRS, YFSETQ. CDR3 size: 15 residues. V dropped 4 bases and J dropped 7 bases, with 20 bases sitting between them. CDR3 DNA sequence: TGCGCCAGCAGCGCCGCTTCCGGGCCGGTCGGTGGCTACACCTTC. It yields the protein CASSAASGPVGGYTF. Full variable domain (remainder filled in from reference TRBV5-1 and TRBJ1-2): KAGVTQTPRYLIKTRGQQVTLSCSPISGHRSVSWYQQTPGQGLQFLFEYFSETQRNKGNFPGRFSGRQFSNSRSEMNVSTLELGDSALYLCASSAASGPVGGYTFGSGTRLTVV.

The V gene is TRBV5-1, the J gene TRBJ2-4; D gene uncertain. V was clipped by 3 bases and J by 7 bases, with 14 bases between them. This CDR3 has 14 residues. Germline V lookup: CDR1 SGHRS, CDR2 YFSETQ. CDR3 amino acids: CASSWDPNGNIQYF. CDR3 coding DNA: TGCGCCAGCAGCTGGGATCCAAATGGGAACATTCAGTACTTC.

This clonotype occurred a few times. The chain joins TRBV11-2 to TRBJ2-7, with 10 bases aligning to TRBD1. After removal of 2 bases from V and 3 bases from J, the junction contained 7 bases not matched to a gene. The V gene's germline CDR1 is SGHAT and CDR2 FQNNGV. CDR3 length: 16 amino acids. The CDR3 DNA is TGTGCCAGCAGCTTAATAGGGACAGGGGTTGGCTACGAGCAGTACTTC. This translates into CASSLIGTGVGYEQYF.

The J gene is TRBJ2-1, the V gene TRBV5-1, with 9 positions matching TRBD2. The germline V gene has CDR1 SGHRS and CDR2 YFSETQ. The CDR3 covers 15 residues. The J segment lost 0 bases and the V segment lost 4 bases, leaving 2 bases of the junction unmatched. DNA of the CDR3: TGCGCCAGCAGCACGACTAGCGGCTCCTACAATGAGCAGTTCTTC. Residues: CASSTTSGSYNEQFF.

This clonotype was observed a handful of times. J is TRBJ2-5 and V is TRBV5-1, with a tentative D call TRBD1 (5 bases). Germline assignment: CDR1 SGHRS and CDR2 YFSETQ. The CDR3 length is 15 residues. The ends were cut back, 0 bases at V and 1 base at J, with 10 bases in the middle. CDR3 amino acids: CASSLAPGLQETQYF. The DNA for the CDR3 is TGCGCCAGCAGCTTGGCGCCAGGGCTCCAAGAGACCCAGTACTTC.

V and J are TRBV30 and TRBJ2-5, with TRBD2 as a possible D gene (6 bases). Per the germline V gene, CDR1 is GTSNPN and CDR2 is SVGIG (reference sequence). V lost 3 bases and J lost 4, with 12 bases in between. The CDR3 sequence is 13 residues long. The CDR3 region has the DNA TGTGCCTGGAGGGGGGGAGGTCGAGAGACCCAGTACTTC. It codes for CAWRGGGRETQYF. Using reference TRBV30 and TRBJ2-5 for the parts outside the CDR3, the full variable domain is SQTIHQWPATLVQPVGSPLSLECTVEGTSNPNLYWYRQAAGRGLQLLFYSVGIGQISSEVPQNLSASRPQDRQFILSSKKLLLSDSGFYLCAWRGGGRETQYFGPGTRLLVL.

The J gene is TRBJ2-7, the V gene TRBV7-2; no clear D. Germline V gene sequence: CDR1 SGHTA, CDR2 FQGNSA. The CDR3 totals 13 residues. V dropped 3 bases and J dropped 2 bases, with 8 bases sitting between them. The CDR3 DNA follows: TGTGCCAGCAGCTTCCGGGTACCCTACGAGCAGTACTTC. Encoded protein: CASSFRVPYEQYF.

This chain connects TRBV29-1 to TRBJ2-2; TRBD1 agrees at 8 bases. This CDR3 comprises 15 residues. Germline lookup yields CDR1 SQVTM and CDR2 ANQGSEA. V gave up 5 bases and J gave up 2 bases; unmatched junction bases: 7. The CDR3 DNA is TGCAGCGTTTCCTCGACAGGGGTTAACACCGGGGAGCTGTTTTTT. Encoded protein: CSVSSTGVNTGELFF.

The V call is TRBV7-9, the J call TRBJ2-1; D is uncertain. CDR3 length: 15 amino acids. Germline loops: CDR1 SEHNR, CDR2 FQNEAQ (reference sequence). Deletions cut 1 base from V and 4 bases from J, with 11 bases between. The CDR3 here is CASSLDVAPYNEQFF. CDR3 in DNA: TGTGCCAGCAGCTTAGATGTAGCCCCGTACAATGAGCAGTTCTTC.

In this sample, this clonotype turned up many times. This rearrangement joins TRBV20-1 to TRBJ1-4; D remains ambiguous. The CDR3 runs to 13 residues. Per the germline V gene, CDR1 is DFQATT and CDR2 is SNEGSKA (reference sequence). V lost 5 bases and J 8 bases, leaving 15 bases between the germline ends. The CDR3 sequence: CSAQDIIGEKLFF. DNA for the CDR3: TGCAGTGCTCAAGACATAATAGGGGAAAAACTGTTTTTT.

The chain is built from TRBV6-2 or TRBV6-3 and TRBJ2-1, with 12 bases lining up with TRBD1. CDR3 length: 20 residues. Germline CDR1 and CDR2: MNHEY and SVGEGT. V trimming: 4 bases; J trimming: 6 bases; junction bases outside the gene matches: 19. The CDR3 region is CASSSKGARWGQGAVNEQFF. CDR3 DNA sequence: TGTGCCAGCAGTTCCAAAGGAGCTCGTTGGGGACAGGGGGCCGTCAATGAGCAGTTCTTC.

The chain combines TRBV4-3 with TRBJ2-7; D is undetermined. This CDR3 has 17 amino acids. The V and J ends lost 0 bases and 2 bases respectively, with 17 bases between them. Per the germline V gene, CDR1 is LGHNA and CDR2 is YSLEER. CDR3 DNA sequence: TGCGCCAGCAGCCAAGATTATAGAAACAGTAGAGCCTACGAGCAGTACTTC. Residues: CASSQDYRNSRAYEQYF.

CDR3 nucleotides: TGCAGTGCTAGCGGGGGGCCCCTTTCTAAATGGACCGGGGAGCTGTTTTTT. Encoded protein: CSASGGPLSKWTGELFF. The rearrangement joins TRBV20-1 to TRBJ2-2; D possibly corresponds to TRBD2 (7 bases). CDR3 length: 17 amino acids. Trimming shortened V by 3 bases and J by 5 bases, and 22 bases separated the two germline ends. Per the germline V gene, CDR1 is DFQATT and CDR2 is SNEGSKA (reference sequence).

This rearrangement joins TRBV7-2 to TRBJ2-5; 11 bases match TRBD1. From germline, CDR1 is SGHTA and CDR2 FQGNSA. The ends lost 1 base at V and 4 bases at J; junction bases unmatched: 8. The CDR3 covers 17 residues. The CDR3 DNA reads as TGTGCCAGCAGCTTAGTGGGGACAGGGGGGAGAGGAGAGACCCAGTACTTC. The encoded protein is CASSLVGTGGRGETQYF.

This clonotype appeared many times. The chain uses TRBV21-1 and TRBJ2-7; TRBD1 was called by the table and not checked on the DNA. TRBV21-1 is an annotated pseudogene. The CDR3 is made up of 17 amino acids. CDR3 nucleotides: TGTGCCAGCAGCACGTCCCCGGACAGGGGTTGGGCCTACGAGCAGTACTTC. Translating it yields CASSTSPDRGWAYEQYF.

This clonotype occurred a few times. The rearrangement links TRBV29-1 to TRBJ2-2; tentatively, D is TRBD2 (6 bases). Trimming cost V 4 bases and J 5 bases, with 29 bases left between them. Germline V CDR1 and CDR2: SQVTM, ANQGSEA. The CDR3 has 19 residues. For the CDR3, the DNA is TGCAGCGTTGTGTCTCCAGGAGGGCGCGGCGGGAAGGCGACCGGGGAGCTGTTTTTT. Amino acid sequence: CSVVSPGGRGGKATGELFF.